This is a list of T cell receptor beta chains from one sample in a study of shared clonotypes between healthy human individuals. Using immunoSEQ multiplex PCR, the repertoire was profiled, and TCRdb retains in-frame clones only, with some absent. This sample has about 2.2 million clones, with around 93% found just once. The sequencing input was naive CD8+ T cells from PBMCs. Every receptor here comes from a man in his late teens or twenties in good health. Some clones in this sample may be carry-over from other donors' samples. CDR3s leave out the opening cysteine and the closing phenylalanine or tryptophan.

v_call,j_call,cdr3_aa
TRBV7-9,TRBJ1-1,ASSFGGATEAF
TRBV14,TRBJ2-1,ASSQDRAAAQF
TRBV14,TRBJ2-3,ASSQDRDNTDTQY
TRBV4-1,TRBJ2-1,ASSLPIGHAKEF
TRBV4-3,TRBJ2-7,ASSQDPDGARYEQY
TRBV13,TRBJ1-6,ASSLGLGGKALH
TRBV19,TRBJ1-1,ASSQTGLPNTEAF
TRBV5-1,TRBJ2-2,ASSLPSSAAGELF
TRBV13,TRBJ2-7,ASSRDGQGIYEQY
TRBV15,TRBJ2-7,ATSREPYEQY
TRBV9,TRBJ1-1,ASSMSRDGTEAF
TRBV29-1,TRBJ2-7,SVSDRTLREQY
TRBV2,TRBJ2-1,ASIGRSSYNEQF